This entry features one T cell receptor (beta chain) sequence. This specimen belongs to a study of T-cell memory formation after mild COVID-19. Germline V gene sequence: CDR1 MNHNS, CDR2 SASEGT. The V and J ends lost 7 bases and 4 bases, in that order; junction bases with no gene match: 7. There are 13 residues in the CDR3. MiXCR was run by TCRdb on the 5' RACE reads, yielding one entry per CDR3 protein. The profile shows some 160,000 distinct CDR3 sequences, 31% of them singletons. Input material: PBMCs or a T cell subset sorted from them (not recorded which). This TCR was sampled from an adult woman who had mild COVID-19 (a few samples of this study predate the infection). Cell type and time point are not known. The rearrangement links TRBV6-1 to TRBJ2-7, with 7 positions matching TRBD1. The CDR3 protein is CASMGQQSYEQYF. CDR3 in DNA: TGTGCCAGCATGGGACAGCAGTCTTACGAGCAGTACTTC.